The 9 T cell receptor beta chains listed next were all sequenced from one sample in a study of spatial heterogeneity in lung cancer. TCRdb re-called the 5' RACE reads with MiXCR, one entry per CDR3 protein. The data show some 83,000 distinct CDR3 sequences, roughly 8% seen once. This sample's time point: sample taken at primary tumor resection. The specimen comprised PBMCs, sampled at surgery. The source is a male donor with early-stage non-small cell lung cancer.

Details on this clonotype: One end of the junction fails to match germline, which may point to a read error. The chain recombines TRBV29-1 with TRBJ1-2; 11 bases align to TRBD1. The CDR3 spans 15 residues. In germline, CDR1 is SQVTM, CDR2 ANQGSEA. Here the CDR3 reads CNVERLGQGAKGYTF. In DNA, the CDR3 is TGCAACGTTGAAAGGTTAGGACAGGGGGCGAAAGGCTACACCTTC.

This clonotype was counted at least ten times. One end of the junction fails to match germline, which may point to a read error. CDR3 nucleotide sequence: TGCAGCGTTGAAGATTTTAGACAGCCAGAAACGGGATTC. Its translation is CSVEDFRQPETGF. The rearrangement uses TRBV29-1 and TRBJ1-2; D perhaps matches TRBD1 (5 bases). There are 13 residues in the CDR3. The germline V gene has CDR1 SQVTM and CDR2 ANQGSEA.

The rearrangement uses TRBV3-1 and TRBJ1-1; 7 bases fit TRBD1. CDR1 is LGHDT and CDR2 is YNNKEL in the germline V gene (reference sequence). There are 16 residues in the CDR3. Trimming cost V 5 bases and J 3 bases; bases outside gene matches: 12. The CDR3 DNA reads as TGTGCCAGCAGCTCCCTCGGACAGGCTATTTACACTGAAGCTTTCTTT. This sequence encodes CASSSLGQAIYTEAFF.

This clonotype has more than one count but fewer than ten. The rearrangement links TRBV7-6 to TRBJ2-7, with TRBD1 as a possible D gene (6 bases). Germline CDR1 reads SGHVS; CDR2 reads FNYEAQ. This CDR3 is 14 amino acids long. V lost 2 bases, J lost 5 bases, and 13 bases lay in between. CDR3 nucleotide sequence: TGTGCCAGCAGCTTACTACAGGGTTCCCACGAGCAGTACTTC. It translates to CASSLLQGSHEQYF.

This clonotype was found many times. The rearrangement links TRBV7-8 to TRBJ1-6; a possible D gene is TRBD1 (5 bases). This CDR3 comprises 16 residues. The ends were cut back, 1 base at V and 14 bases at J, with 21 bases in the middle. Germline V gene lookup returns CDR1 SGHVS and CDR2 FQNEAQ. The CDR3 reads CASSLVQGGLVAALHF. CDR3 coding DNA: TGTGCCAGCAGCTTAGTTCAGGGCGGTTTGGTGGCAGCCCTCCACTTT.

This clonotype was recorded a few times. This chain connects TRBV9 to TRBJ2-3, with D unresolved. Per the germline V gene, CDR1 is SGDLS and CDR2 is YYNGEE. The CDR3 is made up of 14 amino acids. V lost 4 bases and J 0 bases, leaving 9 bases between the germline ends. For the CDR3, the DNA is TGTGCCAGCAGCTCCCGTTGGAGCACAGATACGCAGTATTTT. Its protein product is CASSSRWSTDTQYF.

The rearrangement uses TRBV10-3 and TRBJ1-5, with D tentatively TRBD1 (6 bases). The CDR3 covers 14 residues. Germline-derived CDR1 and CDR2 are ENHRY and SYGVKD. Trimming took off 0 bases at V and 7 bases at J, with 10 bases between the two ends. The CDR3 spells CAISESGGQQPQHF. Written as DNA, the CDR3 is TGTGCCATCAGTGAGTCAGGGGGTCAACAGCCCCAGCATTTT.

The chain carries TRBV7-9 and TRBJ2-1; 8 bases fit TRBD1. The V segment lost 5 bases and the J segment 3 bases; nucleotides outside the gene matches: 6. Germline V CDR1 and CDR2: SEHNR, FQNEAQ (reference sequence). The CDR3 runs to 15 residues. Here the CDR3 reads CASSRQGAFYNEQFF. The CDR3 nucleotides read TGTGCCAGCAGCCGTCAGGGGGCGTTCTACAATGAGCAGTTCTTC.

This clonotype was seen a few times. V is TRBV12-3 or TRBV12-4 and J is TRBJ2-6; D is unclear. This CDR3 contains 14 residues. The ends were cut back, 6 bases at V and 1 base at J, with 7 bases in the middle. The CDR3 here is CASSSVSGANVLTF. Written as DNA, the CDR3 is TGTGCCAGCAGCTCAGTGTCTGGGGCCAACGTCCTGACTTTC.